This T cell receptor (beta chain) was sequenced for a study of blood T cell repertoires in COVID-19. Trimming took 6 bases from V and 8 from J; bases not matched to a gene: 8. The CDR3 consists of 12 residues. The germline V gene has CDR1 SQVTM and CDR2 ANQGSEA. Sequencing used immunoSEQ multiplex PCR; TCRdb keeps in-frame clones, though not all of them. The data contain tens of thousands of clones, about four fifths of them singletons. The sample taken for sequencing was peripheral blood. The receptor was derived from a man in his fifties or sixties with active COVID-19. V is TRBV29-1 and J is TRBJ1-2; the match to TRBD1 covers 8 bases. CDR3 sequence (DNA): TGCAGCGTCAACAGGGGGTTAGAGGGCTACACCTTC. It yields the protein CSVNRGLEGYTF.